This TCR beta chain was obtained from a study of T cell responses to AZD1222 COVID-19 vaccine. Repertoires were generated with immunoSEQ multiplex PCR, while TCRdb's copy carries only in-frame clones and drops some. The sample lists fewer than 150,000 clones, about 93% occurring once. The receptor was isolated from an adult who received the AZD1222 COVID-19 vaccine. The source was peripheral blood, collected 28 days after the second AZD1222 dose.

Written as DNA, the CDR3 is TGCGCCAGCAGCACCCAGGGGGTCAACACTGAAGCTTTCTTT. Protein: CASSTQGVNTEAFF. J is TRBJ1-1 and V is TRBV5-1; 7 bases map to TRBD1. V lost 4 bases and J lost 2; bases outside the gene matches: 5. Per the germline V gene, CDR1 is SGHRS and CDR2 is YFSETQ. The CDR3 extends over 14 amino acids.